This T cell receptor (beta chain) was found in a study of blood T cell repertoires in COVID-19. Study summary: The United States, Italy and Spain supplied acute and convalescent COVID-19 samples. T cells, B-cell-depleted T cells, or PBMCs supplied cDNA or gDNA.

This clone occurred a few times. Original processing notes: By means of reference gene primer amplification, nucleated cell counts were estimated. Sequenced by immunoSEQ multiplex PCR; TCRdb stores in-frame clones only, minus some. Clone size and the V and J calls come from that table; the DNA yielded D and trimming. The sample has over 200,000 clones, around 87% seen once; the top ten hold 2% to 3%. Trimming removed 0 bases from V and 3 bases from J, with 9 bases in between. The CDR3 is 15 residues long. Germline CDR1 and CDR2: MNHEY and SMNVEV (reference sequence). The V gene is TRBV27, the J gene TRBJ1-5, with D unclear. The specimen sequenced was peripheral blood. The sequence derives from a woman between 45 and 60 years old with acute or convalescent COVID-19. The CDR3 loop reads CASSLSAGLNQPQHF. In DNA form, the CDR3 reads TGTGCCAGCAGTTTATCGGCCGGACTCAATCAGCCCCAGCATTTT.